The clone carrying this TCR beta chain has only one observation. This sample stems from a study of blood T cell repertoires in COVID-19. Only in-frame clones appear in the TCRdb table, and some are missing; sequencing was by immunoSEQ multiplex PCR. The table has 200,000 to 250,000 clones, roughly 75% seen once. The germline CDR1 and CDR2 sequences are SGHVS and FQNEAQ. Trimming left V 2 bases short and J 4 bases short, with 12 bases between. This CDR3 is 16 amino acids long. The TCR originated in a woman in her 70s with acute or convalescent COVID-19. The rearrangement joins TRBV7-8 to TRBJ2-6, with TRBD1 as a possible D gene (6 bases). Source material: peripheral blood. The CDR3 protein is CASSLLGATGANVLTF. The CDR3 region has the DNA TGTGCCAGCAGCTTATTGGGGGCCACCGGGGCCAACGTCCTGACTTTC. Full variable domain (remainder filled in from reference TRBV7-8 and TRBJ2-6): GAGVSQSPRYKVAKRGQDVALRCDPISGHVSLFWYQQALGQGPEFLTYFQNEAQLDKSGLPSDRFFAERPEGSVSTLKIQRTQQEDSAVYLCASSLLGATGANVLTFGAGSRLTVL.